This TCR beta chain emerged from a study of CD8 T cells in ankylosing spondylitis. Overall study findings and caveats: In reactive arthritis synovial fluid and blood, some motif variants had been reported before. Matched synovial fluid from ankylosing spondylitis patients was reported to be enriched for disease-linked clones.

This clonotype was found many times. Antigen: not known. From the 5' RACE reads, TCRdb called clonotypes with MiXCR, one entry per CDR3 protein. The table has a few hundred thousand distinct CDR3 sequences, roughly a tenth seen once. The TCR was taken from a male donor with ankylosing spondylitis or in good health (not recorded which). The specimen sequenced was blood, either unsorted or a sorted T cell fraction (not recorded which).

The CDR3 nucleotides are TGTGCCAGCAGTGACACAGGGCGAGGCTACACCTTC. Translated, it gives CASSDTGRGYTF. The rearrangement joins TRBV2 to TRBJ1-2; a possible D gene is TRBD1 (6 bases). The CDR3 runs to 12 residues. V lost 3 bases, J lost 8 bases, and 10 bases lay in between. The germline V gene has CDR1 SNHLY and CDR2 FYNNEI.